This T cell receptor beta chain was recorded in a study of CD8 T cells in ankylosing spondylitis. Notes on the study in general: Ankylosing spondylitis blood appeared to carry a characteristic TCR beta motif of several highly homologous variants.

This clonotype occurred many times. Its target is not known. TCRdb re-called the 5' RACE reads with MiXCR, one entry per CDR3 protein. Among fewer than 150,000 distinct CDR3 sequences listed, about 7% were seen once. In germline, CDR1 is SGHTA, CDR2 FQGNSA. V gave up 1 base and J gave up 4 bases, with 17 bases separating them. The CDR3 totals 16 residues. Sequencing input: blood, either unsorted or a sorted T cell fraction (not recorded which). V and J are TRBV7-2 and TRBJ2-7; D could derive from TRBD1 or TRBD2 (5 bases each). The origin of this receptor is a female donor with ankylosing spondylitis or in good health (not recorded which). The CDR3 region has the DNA TGTGCCAGCAGCTTAGGAGAGGGACGTTTTAGTTACGAGCAGTACTTC. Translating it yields CASSLGEGRFSYEQYF. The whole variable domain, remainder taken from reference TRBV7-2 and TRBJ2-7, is GAGVSQSPSNKVTEKGKDVELRCDPISGHTALYWYRQSLGQGLEFLIYFQGNSAPDKSGLPSDRFSAERTGGSVSTLTIQRTQQEDSAVYLCASSLGEGRFSYEQYFGPGTRLTVT.